The 13 T cell receptor beta chains listed next were all sequenced from one sample in a study of patients and donors after allogeneic stem cell transplantation (TCRdb year 2020). The library relied on RT-PCR. The sequencer was a NextSeq 550. TCRdb trimmed the raw reads at Q25, called clones with MiXCR and kept productive beta chains. A single entry per CDR3 protein holds the most common genes and DNA from its merged rows. The sample includes some 90,000 distinct CDR3 sequences, with around 46% observed a single time. The leading ten clones occupy 60% to 75% of the sample. The sequenced sample was blood, either unsorted or a sorted T cell fraction (not recorded which). The receptors originated from a human donor who was either an allogeneic HSCT recipient or a stem cell or donor lymphocyte infusion donor (not recorded which). It is not recorded whose cells these are; they may come from a transplant donor.

This clonotype was seen once. The DNA of the CDR3 is TGTGCCAGCAGTTTAACCGTCAGACCTAGCTATGGCTACACCTTC. This translates into CASSLTVRPSYGYTF. The rearrangement joins TRBV27 to TRBJ1-2; D uncertain. CDR1 and CDR2 from the germline V gene are MNHEY and SMNVEV (reference sequence). This CDR3 is built from 15 residues. Trimming cost V 2 bases and J 4 bases, with 14 bases left between them.

V and J are TRBV13 and TRBJ1-2; maybe TRBD1 (5 bases). The CDR3 runs 16 residues. The V gene lost 6 bases and the J gene lost 5 bases, with 22 bases spanning the gap. The germline V gene encodes CDR1 PRHDT and CDR2 FYEKMQ (reference sequence). The CDR3 nucleotides are TGTGCCAGCAGTTATCCTCCGCCAGGGCCACTTTATGGCTACACCTTC. Translating gives CASSYPPPGPLYGYTF.

This clonotype was recorded a few times. The J gene is TRBJ1-5, the V gene TRBV12-3 or TRBV12-4; D is unresolved. Trimming took 2 bases from V and 3 from J, leaving 11 bases between them. This CDR3 has 15 residues. The CDR3 reads CASSLSQLNNQPQHF. CDR3 sequence (DNA): TGTGCCAGCAGTTTAAGTCAGTTAAACAATCAGCCCCAGCATTTT.

This sequence joins TRBV29-1 and TRBJ1-2; 12 bases map to TRBD1. J lost 7 bases, V lost 4 bases, and 7 bases had no gene match. The germline V gene has CDR1 SQVTM and CDR2 ANQGSEA. This CDR3 comprises 14 residues. CDR3 loop: CSVGRDRGLGGYTF. The CDR3 DNA reads TGCAGCGTTGGGAGGGACAGGGGGCTCGGTGGCTACACCTTC.

The CDR3 here is CASSLGGGRVTPYEQYF. The CDR3 DNA follows: TGTGCCAGCAGTTTAGGGGGCGGGCGAGTCACTCCCTACGAGCAGTACTTC. The V call is TRBV12-3 or TRBV12-4, the J call TRBJ2-7; D tentatively reads TRBD1 or TRBD2 (5 bases each). With 1 base removed from V and 2 bases from J, the gap between germline ends came to 18 bases. The CDR3 totals 17 residues.

The rearrangement joins TRBV2 to TRBJ1-4; D not resolved. With 6 bases removed from V and 15 bases from J, the gap between germline ends came to 20 bases. This CDR3 has 13 amino acids. Germline CDR1 SNHLY, CDR2 FYNNEI. CDR3 amino acids: CASSAEAVPDMFF. DNA of the CDR3: TGTGCCAGCAGCGCCGAAGCGGTCCCAGATATGTTTTTT. Full variable domain (outside the CDR3, taken from reference TRBV2 and TRBJ1-4): EPEVTQTPSHQVTQMGQEVILRCVPISNHLYFYWYRQILGQKVEFLVSFYNNEISEKSEIFDDQFSVERPDGSNFTLKIRSTKLEDSAMYFCASSAEAVPDMFFGSGTQLSVL.

A few counts support this clonotype. CDR3 nucleotides: TGCAGTGCTAGAGATTGGAATCAGCCCCAGCATTTT. Protein product: CSARDWNQPQHF. The gene calls are TRBV20-1 and TRBJ1-5; the D is unclear. The CDR3 spans 12 residues. Per germline, CDR1 DFQATT and CDR2 SNEGSKA (reference sequence). The ends were cut back, 0 bases at V and 4 bases at J, with 4 bases in the middle.

This clonotype came up a few times. The rearrangement joins TRBV12-3 or TRBV12-4 to TRBJ1-1; D is ambiguous. The CDR3 is 14 residues long. Between the trimmed V and J ends, which lost 4 bases and 1 base, there was a span of 10 bases. The CDR3 protein is CASSSPRKNTEAFF. The CDR3 DNA is TGTGCCAGCAGTTCCCCGAGGAAGAACACTGAAGCTTTCTTT.

Note on this clonotype: The junction departs from germline at one end; a sequencing error may be responsible. The chain uses TRBV20-1 and TRBJ2-3; the D is unclear. This CDR3 has 14 amino acids. In germline, CDR1 is DFQATT, CDR2 SNEGSKA (reference sequence). The CDR3 nucleotides read TGCAGTTTCATCCAGCCCGGAAGCACAGATTCGCAGTATTTT. The encoded protein is CSFIQPGSTDSQYF.

V gene TRBV4-3 combines with J gene TRBJ1-2; D is undetermined. The CDR3 has 15 residues. CDR1 LGHNA and CDR2 YSLEER come from the germline V gene. Trimming shortened V by 1 base and J by 4 bases, and 13 bases separated the two germline ends. DNA for the CDR3: TGCGCCAGCAGCCAAGGGTCCGGCGGAACCTATGGCTACACCTTC. It encodes CASSQGSGGTYGYTF.

This clonotype has only a few counts. The chain has TRBV29-1 and TRBJ1-6; 8 bases line up with TRBD1. Germline V lookup: CDR1 SQVTM, CDR2 ANQGSEA. There are 13 residues in the CDR3. V was pared by 4 bases and J by 10 bases, with 6 bases of the junction left unmatched. CDR3 DNA: TGCAGCGTTGGGACAGGGAATGGATCACCCCTCCACTTT. This codes for CSVGTGNGSPLHF.

This clonotype was observed a few times. V usage is TRBV28 and J usage is TRBJ1-5; a weak D match, TRBD1 (6 bases). CDR1 and CDR2 (germline): MDHEN, SYDVKM. Trimming shortened V by 5 bases and J by 5 bases, and 13 bases separated the two germline ends. This CDR3 region has 14 residues. CDR3 residues: CASSPGGRDQPQHF. DNA for the CDR3: TGTGCCAGCAGTCCTGGGGGGCGTGATCAGCCCCAGCATTTT.

The chain uses TRBV6-2 or TRBV6-3 and TRBJ1-3; D unclear. The CDR3 runs 15 residues. Trimming cost V 2 bases and J 4 bases, with 12 bases left between them. The V gene's germline CDR1 is MNHEY and CDR2 SVGEGT. CDR3 region: CASSYRRTRGNTIYF. For the CDR3, the DNA is TGTGCCAGCAGTTACCGACGGACCCGAGGAAACACCATATATTTT.